This T cell receptor (beta chain) was captured by sequencing in a study of T cell repertoires in ileal Crohn's disease. CDR1 is SEHNR and CDR2 is FQNEAQ in the germline V gene (reference sequence). The CDR3 length is 15 residues. V lost 6 bases to trimming and J lost 8 bases, with 22 bases between them. Repertoires were generated with immunoSEQ multiplex PCR, while TCRdb's copy carries only in-frame clones and drops some. The sample yields about 15,000 clones, roughly three quarters seen once. Time point described: neoterminal ileum biopsy at postoperative endoscopy, about 6 months after surgery. The chain has TRBV7-9 and TRBJ1-1; tentative D call: TRBD1 (6 bases). The source material was ileal tissue. The origin of this receptor is an adult with Crohn's disease. The CDR3 nucleotides are TGTGCCAGCAGTTCAAACCGTGGACAGAGAAAAGAAGCTTTCTTT. Protein sequence: CASSSNRGQRKEAFF. Supplemented by reference TRBV7-9 and TRBJ1-1, the full variable domain reads DTGVSQNPRHKITKRGQNVTFRCDPISEHNRLYWYRQTLGQGPEFLTYFQNEAQLEKSRLLSDRFSAERPKGSFSTLEIQRTEQGDSAMYLCASSSNRGQRKEAFFGQGTRLTVV.